One and the same sample provided the 22 T cell receptor beta chains below, sequenced in a study of metastatic and nonmetastatic thyroid tumors (dated by TCRdb to 2019 to 2021). Before undergoing thyroid surgery, none of the patients had been given any kind of treatment. The library was made by PCR. Instrument used: Illumina HiSeq 4000. TCRdb passed the public sequencing reads through fastp at Q25 and MiXCR, retaining productive beta sequences. The sample profile shows 15,000 to 20,000 clones; about 12% of them were found once. The biggest ten clones account for approximately 15% of the sample. Material: tumor tissue. The receptors derive from a female donor with papillary thyroid cancer or a benign thyroid nodule (not recorded which). Some clones in this sample may be carry-over from other donors' samples.

The sample holds many counts of this clone. This chain uses TRBV9 with TRBJ2-7, with 10 bases lining up with TRBD2. The CDR3 has 15 residues. Per germline, CDR1 SGDLS and CDR2 YYNGEE. Unmatched junction bases numbered 8, after V lost 4 bases and J lost 4 bases. CDR3 residues: CASSWASGGLYEQYF. In DNA form, the CDR3 reads TGTGCCAGCAGCTGGGCTAGCGGGGGCCTTTACGAGCAGTACTTC.

This clone is labeled medium-sized. The chain uses TRBV11-3 and TRBJ2-2; D is perhaps TRBD1 (5 bases). The germline CDR1 and CDR2 sequences are SGHNT and YENEEA. The CDR3 has 15 residues. V was pared by 5 bases and J by 4 bases, with 14 bases between. The CDR3 bases are TGTGCCAGCAGCAGCACAGGAGTCATCACCGGGGAGCTGTTTTTT. Translation: CASSSTGVITGELFF.

This clone is labeled medium-sized. V gene TRBV4-2 combines with J gene TRBJ1-1, with 9 bases lining up with TRBD1. The germline V gene encodes CDR1 LGHNA and CDR2 YNFKEQ. This CDR3 has 17 amino acids. V gave up 4 bases and J gave up 1 base; unmatched junction bases: 10. The CDR3 region is CASSRGTGNIQNTEAFF. The CDR3 region has the DNA TGTGCCAGCAGCCGCGGGACAGGGAATATCCAGAACACTGAAGCTTTCTTT.

This clone was seen many times. The rearrangement links TRBV19 to TRBJ2-3; no definite D call. This CDR3 spans 15 amino acids. Germline-derived CDR1 and CDR2 are LNHDA and SQIVND (reference sequence). Trimming shortened V by 3 bases and J by 1 base, and 11 bases separated the two germline ends. CDR3 coding DNA: TGTGCCAGTAGTATGGGGTACCTTGGCACAGATACGCAGTATTTT. As protein: CASSMGYLGTDTQYF.

This clone ranks as medium-sized (0.01 to 0.1%). The J gene is TRBJ1-3, the V gene TRBV7-2, with 8 positions matching TRBD1. Germline values: CDR1 SGHTA, CDR2 FQGNSA. J gave up 0 bases and V 5 bases, and 15 bases lay outside the gene matches. The CDR3 covers 19 residues. The CDR3 here is CASSQRRTGPLVSGNTIYF. The CDR3 region has the DNA TGTGCCAGCAGCCAACGGCGGACAGGGCCCCTGGTCTCTGGAAACACCATATATTTT.

This sequence joins TRBV7-2 and TRBJ2-1; 8 bases are a match to TRBD1. From germline, CDR1 is SGHTA and CDR2 FQGNSA. J was trimmed by 7 bases and V by 0 bases; bases with no gene match: 5. This CDR3 has 15 amino acids. The CDR3 nucleotides are TGTGCCAGCAGCTTAGCCAGGGGGCCGTTGAATGAGCAGTTCTTC. Translation: CASSLARGPLNEQFF.

This clone was recorded at least ten times. V gene TRBV7-2 combines with J gene TRBJ1-5, with D tentatively TRBD1 (5 bases). Germline loops: CDR1 SGHTA, CDR2 FQGNSA. This CDR3 is 14 amino acids long. With 5 bases removed from V and 0 bases from J, the gap between germline ends came to 8 bases. In nucleotides, the CDR3 is TGTGCCAGCAGCCTGACAGTTAGCAATCAGCCCCAGCATTTT. Residues: CASSLTVSNQPQHF.

V and J are TRBV27 and TRBJ2-7; TRBD2 agrees at 8 bases. CDR1 is MNHEY and CDR2 is SMNVEV in the germline V gene (reference sequence). V dropped 5 bases and J dropped 2; count of bases not matched to a gene: 5. The CDR3 sequence is 14 residues long. CDR3 DNA: TGTGCCAGCAGTAGGACTAGCAGTGCCTACGAGCAGTACTTC. This translates into CASSRTSSAYEQYF.

This clone has more than one count but fewer than ten. This sequence may be a read error, since a much larger clone differs from it by one base. The chain has TRBV2 and TRBJ2-3; tentatively, D is TRBD1 or TRBD2 (5 bases each). The germline V gene has CDR1 SNHLY and CDR2 FYNNEI. The length of the CDR3 is 14 residues. Trimming took 3 bases from V and 11 from J, leaving 18 bases between them. The CDR3 sequence is CASSESQGEQKQYF. The CDR3 DNA follows: TGTGCCAGCAGTGAGTCTCAGGGAGAACAAAAGCAGTATTTT.

With respect to this clone: Germline is not matched at one junction end, which may reflect a read error. This chain uses TRBV6-1 with TRBJ2-2; D tentatively fits TRBD1 or TRBD2 (5 bases each). CDR1 and CDR2 from the germline V gene are MNHNS and SASEGT. This CDR3 is built from 15 residues. The CDR3 sequence: CASSEDGDSLGDLFF. The CDR3, as DNA: TGTGCCAGCAGTGAAGATGGCGACAGCCTCGGGGATCTGTTTTTT.

This clone was seen ten or more times. The chain recombines TRBV7-2 with TRBJ2-1; the D is unclear. CDR1 and CDR2 (germline): SGHTA, FQGNSA. V lost 4 bases and J lost 4, with 5 bases in between. The CDR3 is made up of 12 amino acids. CDR3 in DNA: TGTGCCAGCAGCTCCAGATACAATGAGCAGTTCTTC. Protein product: CASSSRYNEQFF.

This clone was seen ten or more times. J is TRBJ2-6 and V is TRBV10-3; 7 bases align to TRBD1. Trimming cost V 5 bases and J 0 bases; bases outside gene matches: 4. CDR3 length: 16 residues. CDR1 ENHRY and CDR2 SYGVKD come from the germline V gene. The CDR3 nucleotides read TGTGCCATCAGTCAGACAGGGACCTCTGGGGCCAACGTCCTGACTTTC. This codes for CAISQTGTSGANVLTF.

This clone is medium-sized by share. The chain joins TRBV27 to TRBJ2-2, with 8 bases lining up with TRBD1. Trimming took 6 bases from V and 3 from J; bases not matched to a gene: 3. The CDR3 length is 14 residues. CDR1 and CDR2 from the germline V gene are MNHEY and SMNVEV (reference sequence). CDR3 DNA sequence: TGTGCCAGCAGGCTACAGGGGGACACCGGGGAGCTGTTTTTT. As protein: CASRLQGDTGELFF.

CDR3 protein: CASSSSGTQYF. Written as DNA, the CDR3 is TGTGCCAGCAGCTCTTCCGGGACCCAGTACTTC. The chain combines TRBV7-2 with TRBJ2-5, with D unclear. The CDR3 has 11 amino acids. Trimming took 4 bases from V and 7 from J, leaving 7 bases between them. Germline V lookup: CDR1 SGHTA, CDR2 FQGNSA.

This clone was recorded many times. The same CDR3 also results from other DNA sequences found in this sample. This rearrangement joins TRBV29-1 to TRBJ1-2; D is possibly TRBD1 (6 bases). CDR3 length: 12 amino acids. V was clipped by 3 bases and J by 4 bases, with 9 bases between them. Germline CDR1 is SQVTM and CDR2 is ANQGSEA. Written as DNA, the CDR3 is TGCAGCGTTGAGAAACAGGGCTATGGCTACACCTTC. As protein: CSVEKQGYGYTF.

This rearrangement joins TRBV30 to TRBJ2-2, with D unresolved. The germline V gene encodes CDR1 GTSNPN and CDR2 SVGIG (reference sequence). With 1 base removed from V and 3 bases from J, the gap between germline ends came to 15 bases. The CDR3 loop spans 16 amino acids. CDR3 bases: TGTGCCTGGAGTGCGCCCCTTGGACGGCACACCGGGGAGCTGTTTTTT. Protein sequence: CAWSAPLGRHTGELFF.

This clone was picked up many times. The genes are TRBV7-6 and TRBJ1-4; unclear D gene. Germline CDR1 and CDR2: SGHVS and FNYEAQ. V dropped 3 bases and J dropped 6 bases, with 5 bases sitting between them. The CDR3 spans 12 residues. For the CDR3, the DNA is TGTGCCAGCAGCTTTGGGGATGAAAAACTGTTTTTT. Translated: CASSFGDEKLFF.

There are many counts of this clone. The genes are TRBV28 and TRBJ1-2; D remains ambiguous. From germline, CDR1 is MDHEN and CDR2 SYDVKM. Trimming cost V 10 bases and J 8 bases, with 14 bases left between them. This CDR3 is built from 11 residues. The CDR3 DNA reads TGTGCCACTCCCAAGGGAGACGGCTACACCTTC. As protein: CATPKGDGYTF.

A word on this clone: Possible read error: a much larger clone is one base away. The same CDR3 arises from other DNA sequences in this sample as well. The DNA for the CDR3 is TGCGCCAGCAGAACGACAGTCTTCTACGAGCAGTACTTT. Protein: CASRTTVFYEQYF. The chain has TRBV6-1 and TRBJ2-7; possible D gene TRBD1, 5 bases. In germline, CDR1 is MNHNS, CDR2 SASEGT. This CDR3 comprises 13 residues.

This sequence joins TRBV30 and TRBJ1-2; 8 bases agree with TRBD1. The germline V gene encodes CDR1 GTSNPN and CDR2 SVGIG (reference sequence). This CDR3 has 14 amino acids. V lost 2 bases to trimming and J lost 7 bases; unmatched junction nucleotides: 9. The DNA of the CDR3 is TGTGCCTGGAGTCCCTACCGAGGGACAGGTGGCTACACCTTC. Its translation: CAWSPYRGTGGYTF.

This clone came up many times. The CDR3 DNA sequence: TGTGCCAGCAGGTCCTCAGGGGGGGATCAGCCCCAGCATTTT. It specifies CASRSSGGDQPQHF. This chain uses TRBV6-1 with TRBJ1-5, with 7 bases lining up with TRBD1. The CDR3 spans 14 residues. Germline lookup yields CDR1 MNHNS and CDR2 SASEGT. The V segment lost 6 bases and the J segment 5 bases; nucleotides outside the gene matches: 7.

The J gene is TRBJ2-7, the V gene TRBV9, with D unresolved. The V gene lost 0 bases and the J gene lost 0 bases, with 10 bases spanning the gap. Germline V gene data show CDR1 as SGDLS and CDR2 as YYNGEE. The CDR3 has 15 amino acids. The CDR3 DNA follows: TGTGCCAGCAGCGTAGGGCTAGAGAGCTCCTACGAGCAGTACTTC. The encoded protein is CASSVGLESSYEQYF.